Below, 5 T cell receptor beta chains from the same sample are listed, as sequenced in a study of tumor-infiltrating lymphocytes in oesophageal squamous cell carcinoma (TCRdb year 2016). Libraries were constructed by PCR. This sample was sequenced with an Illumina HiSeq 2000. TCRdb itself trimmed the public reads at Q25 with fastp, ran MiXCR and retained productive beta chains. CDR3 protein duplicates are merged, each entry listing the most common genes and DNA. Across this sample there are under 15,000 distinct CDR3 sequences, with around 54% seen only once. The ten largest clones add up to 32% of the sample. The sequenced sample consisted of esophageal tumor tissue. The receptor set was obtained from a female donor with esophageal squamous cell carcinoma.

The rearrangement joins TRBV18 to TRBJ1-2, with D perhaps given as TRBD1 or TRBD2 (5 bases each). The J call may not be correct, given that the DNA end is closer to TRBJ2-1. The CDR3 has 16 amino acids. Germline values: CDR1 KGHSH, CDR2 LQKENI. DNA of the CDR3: TGTGCCAGCTCACCTCTAACTCCGGGGCTTGACAGTGAGCAGTTCTTC. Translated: CASSPLTPGLDSEQFF.

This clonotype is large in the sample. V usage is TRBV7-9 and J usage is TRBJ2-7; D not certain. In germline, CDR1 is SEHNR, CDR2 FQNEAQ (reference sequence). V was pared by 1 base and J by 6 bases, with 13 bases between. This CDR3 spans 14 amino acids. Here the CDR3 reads CASSLGYGRGEQYF. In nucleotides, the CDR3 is TGTGCCAGCAGCTTAGGGTACGGACGCGGCGAGCAGTACTTC.

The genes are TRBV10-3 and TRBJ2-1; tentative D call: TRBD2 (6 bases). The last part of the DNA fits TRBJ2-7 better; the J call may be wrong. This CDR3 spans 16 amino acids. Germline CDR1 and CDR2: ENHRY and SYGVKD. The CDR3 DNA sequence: TGTGCCAGCCGCTCACTGACGGGAGAAGGCCGCAATGAGCAGTACTTC. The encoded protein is CASRSLTGEGRNEQYF.

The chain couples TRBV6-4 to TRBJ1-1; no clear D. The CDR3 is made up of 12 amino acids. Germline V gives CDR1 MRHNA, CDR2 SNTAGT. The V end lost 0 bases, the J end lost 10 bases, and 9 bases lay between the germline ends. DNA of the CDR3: TGTGCCAGCAGTGACTCCGGGCAGAGAGCTTTCTTT. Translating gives CASSDSGQRAFF.

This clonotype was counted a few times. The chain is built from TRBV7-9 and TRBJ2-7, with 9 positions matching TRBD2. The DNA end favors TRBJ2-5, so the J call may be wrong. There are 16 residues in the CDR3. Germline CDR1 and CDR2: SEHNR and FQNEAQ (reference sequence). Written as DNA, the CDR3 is TGTGCCAGCAGCTTGCTAGCGGGGATCACCCAAGAGACCCAGTACTTC. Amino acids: CASSLLAGITQETQYF.